Shown below are 9 T cell receptor beta chains from a single sample sequenced in a study of beta chain features in type 1 diabetes. Study outcomes and limitations: Moderately but significantly shorter TCRB CDR3s were found in Type 1 diabetes patients in all four CD4+ subsets.

As every portion of the isolated RNA was reverse transcribed, the sequencing read expressed TCRB transcripts. Only in-frame clones appear in the TCRdb table, and some are missing; sequencing was by immunoSEQ multiplex PCR. The repertoire holds about 190,000 clones, with around 7.9% as singletons. These receptors' targets are unknown. Source material: central memory CD4+ T cells from blood. The receptors were sampled from a man aged 18 to 30 with type 1 diabetes.

V usage is TRBV4-2 and J usage is TRBJ1-4; D unresolved. The V end was cut by 0 bases, the J end by 8 bases, with 19 bases between. The germline V gene encodes CDR1 LGHNA and CDR2 YNFKEQ. CDR3 length equals 17 residues. The DNA of the CDR3 is TGTGCCAGCAGCCAAGACGGGAGACGGACCATGAAGGAAAAACTGTTTTTT. Amino acid sequence: CASSQDGRRTMKEKLFF.

The chain employs TRBV30 and TRBJ2-5, with D uncertain. Germline loops: CDR1 GTSNPN, CDR2 SVGIG (reference sequence). Trimming shortened V by 3 bases and J by 1 base, and 6 bases separated the two germline ends. There are 12 residues in the CDR3. The CDR3 is CAWSIVQETQYF. The DNA for the CDR3 is TGTGCCTGGAGCATAGTCCAAGAGACCCAGTACTTC.

This clone was detected only a few times. V and J are TRBV27 and TRBJ1-1, with D possibly matching TRBD1 (6 bases). The CDR3 totals 12 residues. The germline V and J ends were trimmed by 6 bases and 10 bases, with 15 bases remaining between them. In germline, CDR1 is MNHEY, CDR2 SMNVEV (reference sequence). In DNA, the CDR3 is TGTGCCAGCAGCCACGACAGGAGAGGAGCTTTCTTT. It specifies CASSHDRRGAFF.

This clone has at least ten counts. Here the CDR3 reads CASSLQVSSYNEQFF. The CDR3 DNA reads as TGTGCCAGCAGTTTACAGGTTAGCTCCTACAATGAGCAGTTCTTC. The chain recombines TRBV28 with TRBJ2-1, with D uncertain. The ends were cut back, 2 bases at V and 0 bases at J, with 8 bases in the middle. The CDR3 extends over 15 amino acids. Germline loops: CDR1 MDHEN, CDR2 SYDVKM.

V is TRBV9 and J is TRBJ1-1; possibly TRBD1 for D (5 bases). The CDR3 has 13 amino acids. The V and J ends lost 4 bases and 7 bases respectively, with 14 bases between them. Per the germline V gene, CDR1 is SGDLS and CDR2 is YYNGEE. This CDR3 is CASSRGTEIEAFF. The DNA of the CDR3 is TGTGCCAGCAGCCGGGGGACGGAGATTGAAGCTTTCTTT.

This clone showed up just a few times. The V call is TRBV7-9, the J call TRBJ2-3; 11 bases agree with TRBD2. The germline CDR1 and CDR2 sequences are SEHNR and FQNEAQ (reference sequence). This CDR3 spans 15 amino acids. V dropped 5 bases and J dropped 3; count of bases not matched to a gene: 4. The CDR3 protein is CASSAGLAETDTQYF. CDR3 DNA sequence: TGTGCCAGCAGCGCGGGACTAGCGGAGACAGATACGCAGTATTTT.

The chain links TRBV9 to TRBJ2-3; possibly TRBD1 for D (7 bases). V lost 0 bases and J lost 3, with 17 bases in between. The CDR3 is 17 amino acids. From germline, CDR1 is SGDLS and CDR2 YYNGEE. CDR3 bases: TGTGCCAGCAGCGTAGGAAGTGGGGCAGGGGGGACAGATACGCAGTATTTT. It specifies CASSVGSGAGGTDTQYF.

This CDR3 reads CASSLGAVNTGELFF. In DNA form, the CDR3 reads TGTGCCAGCAGCTTGGGTGCAGTGAACACCGGGGAGCTGTTTTTT. J is TRBJ2-2 and V is TRBV5-4; no reliable D call. V lost 0 bases and J lost 1, with 7 bases in between. From germline, CDR1 is SGHNT and CDR2 YYREEE (reference sequence). CDR3 length equals 15 residues.

The V call is TRBV11-2, the J call TRBJ1-1; D gene ambiguous. Germline lookup yields CDR1 SGHAT and CDR2 FQNNGV. This CDR3 comprises 14 residues. With 6 bases removed from V and 1 base from J, the gap between germline ends came to 12 bases. The CDR3 DNA follows: TGTGCCAGCAGTTTTAGCCGTCGGAACACTGAAGCTTTCTTT. Translating gives CASSFSRRNTEAFF.